The 3 T cell receptor beta chains reported below all come from one sample, sequenced in a study of control samples from healthy donors and cancer patients. Produced via immunoSEQ multiplex PCR; TCRdb's table is partial and in-frame only. The table lists just under 100,000 clones, 85% to 95% of them singletons. Sequencing was performed on blood. Source of these receptors: a man younger than 35 in good health.

This chain links TRBV10-3 with TRBJ1-1; 8 bases line up with TRBD1. Germline loops: CDR1 ENHRY, CDR2 SYGVKD. With V trimmed by 9 bases and J by 7 bases, 10 bases remained unmatched. There are 13 residues in the CDR3. The CDR3 here is CAIRTGPFFEAFF. In nucleotides, the CDR3 is TGTGCCATTAGGACAGGGCCCTTTTTTGAAGCTTTCTTT.

V is TRBV9 and J is TRBJ1-5; D remains ambiguous. CDR3 size: 15 residues. Trimming left V 0 bases short and J 6 bases short, with 13 bases between. Germline lookup yields CDR1 SGDLS and CDR2 YYNGEE. CDR3 coding DNA: TGTGCCAGCAGCGTAGGTCCTGCCGTCCTTCAGCCCCAGCATTTT. Protein: CASSVGPAVLQPQHF.

The chain combines TRBV4-1 with TRBJ1-1, with D possibly being TRBD1 (6 bases). The germline gives CDR1 MGHRA, CDR2 YSYEKL. The CDR3 length is 17 residues. Trimming shortened V by 2 bases and J by 0 bases, and 16 bases separated the two germline ends. The CDR3 region is CASSQNPPEGVNTEAFF. DNA for the CDR3: TGCGCCAGCAGCCAAAACCCGCCCGAGGGGGTGAACACTGAAGCTTTCTTT.